One and the same sample provided the 13 T cell receptor beta chains below, sequenced in a study of blood T cell repertoires in COVID-19. Profiled with immunoSEQ multiplex PCR; TCRdb holds only in-frame clones, not every one. The sample consists of more than 300,000 clones, 90% of them appearing once. The sample consisted of PBMCs or T cells enriched from blood (not recorded which). The receptors stem from a woman in her twenties or thirties who had been exposed to COVID-19.

The chain joins TRBV6-5 to TRBJ2-7; possible D gene TRBD1, 6 bases. Trimming stripped 6 bases from V and 7 bases from J, with 16 bases between. Germline V CDR1 and CDR2: MNHEY, SVGAGI. The CDR3 contains 13 residues. DNA of the CDR3: TGTGCCAGCAGACTCTGGGGTCAGGGGGAGCAGTACTTC. Amino acids: CASRLWGQGEQYF.

The chain links TRBV9 to TRBJ1-2; D not certain. The V gene's germline CDR1 is SGDLS and CDR2 YYNGEE. V was pared by 1 base and J by 3 bases, with 7 bases between. This CDR3 comprises 13 residues. The CDR3 DNA follows: TGTGCCAGCAGCGTAACTGGGCACTATGGCTACACCTTC. This codes for CASSVTGHYGYTF.

This clone appeared once. The rearrangement links TRBV5-1 to TRBJ2-7; 7 bases match TRBD1. J was trimmed by 3 bases and V by 4 bases; bases with no gene match: 4. The CDR3 length is 13 residues. Germline lookup yields CDR1 SGHRS and CDR2 YFSETQ. The CDR3 sequence is CASSEDRYYEQYF. CDR3 DNA sequence: TGCGCCAGCAGCGAGGACAGGTACTACGAGCAGTACTTC.

V gene TRBV4-3 combines with J gene TRBJ1-4; D remains ambiguous. Germline CDR1 is LGHNA and CDR2 is YSLEER. There are 17 residues in the CDR3. V lost 0 bases, J lost 3 bases, and 14 bases lay in between. The CDR3 region has the DNA TGCGCCAGCAGCCAAGATTGGGCCGGGGTGTCTAATGAAAAACTGTTTTTT. Translated, it gives CASSQDWAGVSNEKLFF.

Comments on this clone: The same CDR3 also results from other DNA sequences found in this sample. J is TRBJ1-1 and V is TRBV3-1 (or the pseudogene TRBV3-2); D possibly corresponds to TRBD1 (5 bases). The CDR3 totals 13 residues. Trimming stripped 1 base from V and 5 bases from J, with 8 bases between. The germline CDR1 and CDR2 sequences are LGHDT and YNNKEL (reference sequence). The CDR3 here is CASSQGGGTEAFF. The CDR3 nucleotides are TGTGCCAGCAGCCAAGGTGGGGGGACTGAAGCTTTCTTT.

V usage is TRBV27 and J usage is TRBJ1-1; D gene unclear. The germline V gene has CDR1 MNHEY and CDR2 SMNVEV (reference sequence). Trimming removed 2 bases from V and 1 base from J, with 8 bases in between. The CDR3 consists of 14 residues. The CDR3 reads CASSLAGTNTEAFF. As DNA, the CDR3 is TGTGCCAGCAGTTTAGCAGGAACGAACACTGAAGCTTTCTTT.

The genes are TRBV6-5 and TRBJ2-7; D is perhaps TRBD1 (5 bases). The germline V gene has CDR1 MNHEY and CDR2 SVGAGI. The CDR3 contains 15 residues. V gave up 6 bases and J gave up 4 bases, with 19 bases separating them. The CDR3 sequence: CASRAQDTPPYEQYF. The DNA for the CDR3 is TGTGCCAGCAGGGCACAGGACACCCCACCTTACGAGCAGTACTTC.

The V gene is TRBV5-5, the J gene TRBJ1-3; D unclear. V shed 0 bases and J shed 0 bases, with 10 bases lying between them. The CDR3 consists of 16 residues. Looked up from germline, CDR1 is SGHKS and CDR2 is YYEKEE (reference sequence). For the CDR3, the DNA is TGTGCCAGCAGCTTGGCGGAGTTACCCTCTGGAAACACCATATATTTT. Translated, it gives CASSLAELPSGNTIYF. Full variable domain (rest looked up from reference TRBV5-5 and TRBJ1-3): DAGVTQSPTHLIKTRGQQVTLRCSPISGHKSVSWYQQVLGQGPQFIFQYYEKEERGRGNFPDRFSARQFPNYSSELNVNALLLGDSALYLCASSLAELPSGNTIYFGEGSWLTVV.

This rearrangement joins TRBV5-1 to TRBJ1-4; D is uncertain. V was cut by 6 bases and J by 0 bases, with 12 bases left in between. The CDR3 consists of 15 residues. Germline CDR1 reads SGHRS; CDR2 reads YFSETQ. CDR3 DNA sequence: TGCGCCAGCACCGTAGTGGGCGCAACTAATGAAAAACTGTTTTTT. As protein: CASTVVGATNEKLFF.

V is TRBV2 and J is TRBJ2-7, with D unclear. Trimming removed 4 bases at V and 2 bases at J, with 9 bases between. This CDR3 has 13 residues. CDR1 and CDR2 (germline): SNHLY, FYNNEI. In DNA, the CDR3 is TGTGCCAGCAGTGGCCAGATAACCTACGAGCAGTACTTC. It is translated as CASSGQITYEQYF. Together with reference TRBV2 and TRBJ2-7, the CDR3 gives the full variable domain: EPEVTQTPSHQVTQMGQEVILRCVPISNHLYFYWYRQILGQKVEFLVSFYNNEISEKSEIFDDQFSVERPDGSNFTLKIRSTKLEDSAMYFCASSGQITYEQYFGPGTRLTVT.

This clone was counted a single time. The V call is TRBV25-1, the J call TRBJ1-1, with TRBD1 identical over 8 bases. Germline loops: CDR1 MGHDK, CDR2 SYGVNS. The CDR3 loop spans 15 amino acids. Germline trimming cut 5 bases from V and 1 base from J; bases unmatched to any gene: 6. The CDR3 region has the DNA TGTGCCAGCAGTTCGCCGGACAGGGCGAACACTGAAGCTTTCTTT. Protein sequence: CASSSPDRANTEAFF.

The CDR3 spells CASSAAGPTEAFF. For the CDR3, the DNA is TGTGCCAGCAGCGCGGCGGGGCCCACTGAAGCTTTCTTT. V usage is TRBV11-1 and J usage is TRBJ1-1; a weak D match, TRBD1 (5 bases). CDR3 length: 13 residues. With 5 bases removed from V and 4 bases from J, the gap between germline ends came to 11 bases. Germline CDR1 SGHAT, CDR2 FQDESV (reference sequence).

The chain combines TRBV4-1 with TRBJ2-5; 7 bases are shared with TRBD1. CDR3 length: 15 residues. CDR1 and CDR2 (germline): MGHRA, YSYEKL. With V trimmed by 4 bases and J by 5 bases, 10 bases remained unmatched. In DNA, the CDR3 is TGCGCCAGCAGCCGCAACCACCGGGACAGCGAGACCCAGTACTTC. Protein product: CASSRNHRDSETQYF.